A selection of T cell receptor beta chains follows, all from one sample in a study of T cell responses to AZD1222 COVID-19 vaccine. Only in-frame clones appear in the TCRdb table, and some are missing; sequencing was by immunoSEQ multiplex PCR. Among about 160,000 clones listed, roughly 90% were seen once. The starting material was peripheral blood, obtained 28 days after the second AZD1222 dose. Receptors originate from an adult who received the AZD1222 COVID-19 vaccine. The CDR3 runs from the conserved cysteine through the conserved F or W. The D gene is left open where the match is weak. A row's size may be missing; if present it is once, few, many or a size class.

CDR3nt: TGTGCCAGCACGGCCCTGACAGGGATTCACTATGGCTACACCTTC; CDR3aa: CASTALTGIHYGYTF; abundance: NA; d_gene: TRBD1; v_gene: TRBV27; j_gene: TRBJ1-2
CDR3nt: TGTGCCAGCAGGGCCAAATCATCCGGGACAGCTGGCTACACCTTC; CDR3aa: CASRAKSSGTAGYTF; abundance: NA; d_gene: TRBD1; v_gene: TRBV2; j_gene: TRBJ1-2
CDR3nt: TGTGCCAGCATTTTTACAGGGGCCGGGGAGCTGTTTTTT; CDR3aa: CASIFTGAGELFF; abundance: NA; d_gene: TRBD1; v_gene: TRBV6-6; j_gene: TRBJ2-2
CDR3nt: TGCGCCAGCACCGGCGGAGATGAAAAACTGTTTTTT; CDR3aa: CASTGGDEKLFF; abundance: NA; d_gene: NA; v_gene: TRBV5-1; j_gene: TRBJ1-4
CDR3nt: TGTGCCAGCAGACCAACAGGGTTGGACTATGGCTACACCTTC; CDR3aa: CASRPTGLDYGYTF; abundance: NA; d_gene: NA; v_gene: TRBV7-9; j_gene: TRBJ1-2
CDR3nt: TGTGCCAGCAGTTTGGACAGGGCCACGCGGGGAAATACGCAGTATTTT; CDR3aa: CASSLDRATRGNTQYF; abundance: NA; d_gene: TRBD1; v_gene: TRBV6-5; j_gene: TRBJ2-3
CDR3nt: TGCGCCAGCAGCTTGAAACAGGGGGAAGGGGCAGAAGCTTTCTTT; CDR3aa: CASSLKQGEGAEAFF; abundance: NA; d_gene: TRBD1; v_gene: TRBV5-1; j_gene: TRBJ1-1
CDR3nt: TGTGCCAGCAGCTTAGAAGGGGGGAAGGGGGCGCATGGCTACACCTTC; CDR3aa: CASSLEGGKGAHGYTF; abundance: NA; d_gene: TRBD1; v_gene: TRBV7-9; j_gene: TRBJ1-2
CDR3nt: TGCAGTGCTAGTGTGTTTCAGGCAGGGGGCTGGATAGGTGGCTACACCTTC; CDR3aa: CSASVFQAGGWIGGYTF; abundance: once; d_gene: TRBD1; v_gene: TRBV20-1; j_gene: TRBJ1-2
CDR3nt: TGTGCCTGGAGTGTACCCGCAGGGGGCACTGAAGCTTTCTTT; CDR3aa: CAWSVPAGGTEAFF; abundance: NA; d_gene: TRBD1; v_gene: TRBV30; j_gene: TRBJ1-1
CDR3nt: TGTGCCTGGAGTCCCCGACAGGTTGGGGAGCTGTTTTTT; CDR3aa: CAWSPRQVGELFF; abundance: once; d_gene: NA; v_gene: TRBV30; j_gene: TRBJ2-2
CDR3nt: TGTGCCACCAGCAGCAGGGGGAATTATGGCACTGAAGCTTTCTTT; CDR3aa: CATSSRGNYGTEAFF; abundance: NA; d_gene: TRBD1; v_gene: TRBV15; j_gene: TRBJ1-1
CDR3nt: TGTGCCAGCAGTTACCCAGGATTGAACACCGGGGAGCTGTTTTTT; CDR3aa: CASSYPGLNTGELFF; abundance: NA; d_gene: NA; v_gene: TRBV6-2/TRBV6-3; j_gene: TRBJ2-2
CDR3nt: TGTGCCAGCAGTGAGCGGGTAAGCTCCTACAATGAGCAGTTCTTC; CDR3aa: CASSERVSSYNEQFF; abundance: NA; d_gene: NA; v_gene: TRBV2; j_gene: TRBJ2-1
CDR3nt: TGTGCCAGCAGCGTCTCTAGTGGTAATTACAATGAGCAGTTCTTC; CDR3aa: CASSVSSGNYNEQFF; abundance: NA; d_gene: NA; v_gene: TRBV7-3; j_gene: TRBJ2-1
CDR3nt: TGTGCCAGCGGAAAGGGGACCGCGGGTTTTTTC; CDR3aa: CASGKGTAGFF; abundance: NA; d_gene: NA; v_gene: TRBV6-5; j_gene: TRBJ2-7
CDR3nt: TGTGCCTGGAGTGTAGGCCGTCCCGGCAATCAGCCCCAGCATTTT; CDR3aa: CAWSVGRPGNQPQHF; abundance: NA; d_gene: NA; v_gene: TRBV30; j_gene: TRBJ1-5
CDR3nt: TGCGCCAGCAGCCGCCTTTTGACAGGGGAAGAGACCCAGTACTTC; CDR3aa: CASSRLLTGEETQYF; abundance: NA; d_gene: TRBD1; v_gene: TRBV4-3; j_gene: TRBJ2-5
CDR3nt: TGTGCCATCAGCAGGACAGGGGACGGCTACACCTTC; CDR3aa: CAISRTGDGYTF; abundance: NA; d_gene: TRBD1; v_gene: TRBV10-3; j_gene: TRBJ1-2
CDR3nt: TGTGCCAGCAGCTATGACAATTGGGGGCTTGGCTACACCTTC; CDR3aa: CASSYDNWGLGYTF; abundance: NA; d_gene: NA; v_gene: TRBV6-5; j_gene: TRBJ1-2
CDR3nt: TGTGCCAGCAGCTTGGACGCTTTCGGGGAGCTGTTTTTT; CDR3aa: CASSLDAFGELFF; abundance: NA; d_gene: NA; v_gene: TRBV5-8; j_gene: TRBJ2-2
CDR3nt: TGTGCCAGTAGTAAGAAATCGGTGGACACCTACGAGCAGTACTTC; CDR3aa: CASSKKSVDTYEQYF; abundance: NA; d_gene: NA; v_gene: TRBV19; j_gene: TRBJ2-7
CDR3nt: TGTGCCAGCAGCGTAGGAGGGGCCACTGAAGCTTTCTTT; CDR3aa: CASSVGGATEAFF; abundance: NA; d_gene: NA; v_gene: TRBV9; j_gene: TRBJ1-1
CDR3nt: TGCGCCAGCAGCCAAGGGTCGCTACAGCCCCAGCATTTT; CDR3aa: CASSQGSLQPQHF; abundance: NA; d_gene: NA; v_gene: TRBV4-1; j_gene: TRBJ1-5
CDR3nt: TGTGCACAACAGGGGGCGAGCGGCTACACCTTC; CDR3aa: CAQQGASGYTF; abundance: NA; d_gene: TRBD1; v_gene: TRBV30; j_gene: TRBJ1-2
CDR3nt: TGCGCCAGCAGCCCAGGGGTTTCTGAAGCTTTCTTT; CDR3aa: CASSPGVSEAFF; abundance: few; d_gene: NA; v_gene: TRBV5-1; j_gene: TRBJ1-1
CDR3nt: TGTGCCTGGACCCCCCGGGACATATCTAACTATGGCTACACCTTC; CDR3aa: CAWTPRDISNYGYTF; abundance: NA; d_gene: NA; v_gene: TRBV30; j_gene: TRBJ1-2
CDR3nt: TGTGCCAGCAGCGTAGGGGCATCTAACTATGGCTACACCTTC; CDR3aa: CASSVGASNYGYTF; abundance: NA; d_gene: NA; v_gene: TRBV9; j_gene: TRBJ1-2